Listed below are T cell receptor beta chains from one sample, sequenced in a study of blood T cell repertoires in COVID-19. Measured with immunoSEQ multiplex PCR; TCRdb has only the in-frame clones, and not every one. Here the sample spans about 71,000 clones, around 83% being singletons. The specimen was peripheral blood. These receptors originate from a man aged 45-65 years with active COVID-19. Both conserved end residues are part of each CDR3. The D gene is left open where the match is weak. Clone size is shown for a subset of rows, as once, few, many or a class of expanded clone.

cdr3_length | d_call | clone_size | j_call | v_call | cdr3_nt | cdr3_aa
14 | TRBD1 | . | TRBJ1-2 | TRBV6-5 | TGTGCCAGCAGCCTACGACAGGGGGCGAGCGGCTACACCTTC | CASSLRQGASGYTF
12 | . | . | TRBJ1-2 | TRBV5-4 | TGTGCCAGCAGCCCCCGGAGTGGCGGCTACACCTTC | CASSPRSGGYTF
13 | . | . | TRBJ2-1 | TRBV2 | TGTGCCAGCAGTGCGCCGGGATACAATGAGCAGTTCTTC | CASSAPGYNEQFF
15 | . | . | TRBJ2-2 | TRBV5-1 | TGCGCCAGCACTGACGGGAGTTCAGAAACCGGGGAGCTGTTTTTT | CASTDGSSETGELFF
13 | . | . | TRBJ2-7 | TRBV3-1/TRBV3-2 | TGTGCCAGCAGCCAAGATTTAGAGGAATACCAGTACTTC | CASSQDLEEYQYF
15 | . | . | TRBJ2-6 | TRBV11-3 | TGTGCCAGCAGCTTAGGGGAGGCTGGGGCCAACGTCCTGACTTTC | CASSLGEAGANVLTF
16 | TRBD1 | . | TRBJ1-5 | TRBV7-2 | TGTGCCAGCAGCTTAGGTGGGGGACAGGTGGATCAGCCCCAGCATTTT | CASSLGGGQVDQPQHF
14 | . | . | TRBJ1-1 | TRBV6-5 | TGTGCCAGCAGCCTCAGGGCATGGGACACTGAAGCTTTCTTT | CASSLRAWDTEAFF
15 | TRBD1 | few | TRBJ1-2 | TRBV30 | TGTGCCTGGAGTGAGGACAGGGCTGCAAACTATGGCTACACCTTC | CAWSEDRAANYGYTF
15 | . | . | TRBJ1-4 | TRBV4-2 | TGTGCCAGCAGCCAAGAAGGGGGGGAGAATGAAAAACTGTTTTTT | CASSQEGGENEKLFF
18 | TRBD2 | . | TRBJ2-1 | TRBV5-1 | TGCGCCAGCAGCTTGAGGACTCCGGGACTAGCGGGAGACAATGAGCAGTTCTTC | CASSLRTPGLAGDNEQFF
13 | TRBD2 | . | TRBJ2-3 | TRBV29-1 | TGCAGCGCTAGCGGGGGGAGCACAGATACGCAGTATTTT | CSASGGSTDTQYF
13 | TRBD1 | . | TRBJ1-2 | TRBV5-4 | TGTGCCAGCAGCTTAGGACAGGAAAATGGCTACACCTTC | CASSLGQENGYTF
13 | . | . | TRBJ2-1 | TRBV24-1 | TGTGCCACCAGTGGTGGACTAAACAATGAGCAGTTCTTC | CATSGGLNNEQFF
14 | TRBD2 | . | TRBJ2-2 | TRBV27 | TGTGCCAGCAGTTTCGCCGGACTAGGCGGGGAGCTGTTTTTT | CASSFAGLGGELFF
12 | . | . | TRBJ1-1 | TRBV5-1 | TGCGCCAGCAGCCGGGACACCAAAGAAGCTTTCTTT | CASSRDTKEAFF
12 | . | few | TRBJ1-1 | TRBV11-2 | TGTGCCAGCAGCGCAAGCCAGGGTAAGGCTTTCTTT | CASSASQGKAFF
15 | . | once | TRBJ2-1 | TRBV29-1 | TGCAGCGTAGCGAGTGGACAGTGGGAATACAATGAGCAGTTCTTC | CSVASGQWEYNEQFF
15 | TRBD1 | . | TRBJ2-2 | TRBV5-1 | TGCGCCAGCAGCGCCAACACAGGGGGCTCCGGGGAGCTGTTTTTT | CASSANTGGSGELFF